The 15 T cell receptor beta chains below were found in one sample sequenced in a study of T cell changes during pregnancy in multiple sclerosis (dated by TCRdb to the late 2010s). Library prep was done by the immunoSEQ multiplex PCR assay. The table comes from immuneACCESS by way of TCRdb, which keeps in-frame sequences with V and J called. Part of the clones is missing from these tables; in studies checked, under half for an unresolved V gene and the rest for unknown reasons. Recorded for this sample are around 99,000 clones; around 90% of them occurred a single time. In total, the top ten clones hold over 0.65% of the sample. This material consisted of peripheral blood, taken in the third trimester of pregnancy. Receptors originate from a female donor in good health, enrolled as a control in a pregnancy study.

CDR3 DNA sequence: TGTGCCAGTAGTATTACAGGGGGCGACACTGAAGCTTTCTTT. Translated, it gives CASSITGGDTEAFF. The chain couples TRBV19 to TRBJ1-1; 9 nucleotides agree with TRBD1. CDR3 length: 14 residues. The trim removed 3 bases at V and 3 bases at J, leaving 2 bases unmatched. In germline, CDR1 is LNHDA, CDR2 SQIVND (reference sequence).

The chain links TRBV5-1 to TRBJ1-2; tentatively, D is TRBD1 (5 bases). This CDR3 region has 14 residues. Per the germline V gene, CDR1 is SGHRS and CDR2 is YFSETQ. Trimming took 3 bases from V and 6 from J, leaving 15 bases between them. The CDR3 is CASSWGGSMDGYTF. In DNA form, the CDR3 reads TGCGCCAGCAGCTGGGGGGGGTCTATGGATGGCTACACCTTC.

This chain uses TRBV6-5 with TRBJ2-5; TRBD2 is a possible D gene (6 bases). Germline CDR1 reads MNHEY; CDR2 reads SVGAGI. The CDR3 contains 16 residues. V lost 2 bases, J lost 4 bases, and 17 bases lay in between. CDR3 loop: CASSYGAGPPRETQYF. CDR3 nucleotide sequence: TGTGCCAGCAGTTACGGCGCGGGGCCCCCCAGAGAGACCCAGTACTTC.

In regard to this clone: Distinct nucleotide sequences in the sample also encode this CDR3. CDR3 sequence: CASSYSTGGTEAFF. CDR3 DNA sequence: TGTGCCAGCAGTTACTCAACAGGGGGCACTGAAGCTTTCTTT. The chain links TRBV6-5 to TRBJ1-1, with 8 bases fitting TRBD1. The CDR3 contains 14 residues. CDR1 and CDR2 (germline): MNHEY, SVGAGI. V shed 0 bases, J shed 4 bases, and the junction held 1 base outside the gene matches.

V usage is TRBV5-6 and J usage is TRBJ2-7, with D tentatively TRBD1 (5 bases). The V gene's germline CDR1 is SGHDT and CDR2 YYEEEE. This CDR3 contains 13 residues. Trimming pared 0 bases from V and 2 bases from J, leaving 6 bases between. The CDR3 DNA is TGTGCCAGCAGCTTGGACAGGACCTACGAGCAGTACTTC. Amino acids: CASSLDRTYEQYF.

The rearrangement links TRBV7-3 to TRBJ2-1; maybe TRBD1 (5 bases). Germline V gene data show CDR1 as SGHTA and CDR2 as FQGTGA. The CDR3 length is 15 residues. Trimming removed 1 base at V and 4 bases at J, with 11 bases between. For the CDR3, the DNA is TGTGCCAGCAGCTTAAACCCGCAGGGTTACAATGAGCAGTTCTTC. Amino acids: CASSLNPQGYNEQFF.

The V call is TRBV12-1, the J call TRBJ2-5; the DNA was not used to check the table's D call, TRBD1. TRBV12-1 is a pseudogene locus. The CDR3 loop spans 17 amino acids. CDR3 sequence: CASSPERGDTGVGTQYF. In nucleotides, the CDR3 is TGTGCCAGCAGCCCGGAGCGAGGGGACACCGGCGTGGGGACCCAGTACTTC.

J is TRBJ2-5 and V is TRBV9; D gene uncertain. Germline assignment: CDR1 SGDLS and CDR2 YYNGEE. The germline V and J ends were trimmed by 4 bases and 3 bases, with 7 bases remaining between them. This CDR3 is built from 12 residues. The CDR3 coding sequence is TGTGCCAGCAGCCCGCAGGAAGAGACCCAGTACTTC. This sequence encodes CASSPQEETQYF.

V is TRBV7-9 and J is TRBJ2-5, with 9 bases identical to TRBD1. CDR1 is SEHNR, CDR2 FQNEAQ, per germline (reference sequence). The V and J ends lost 4 bases and 2 bases, in that order; junction bases with no gene match: 5. The length of the CDR3 is 15 residues. CDR3 loop: CASSSSGTGQETQYF. CDR3 DNA: TGTGCCAGCAGCTCCTCCGGGACAGGGCAAGAGACCCAGTACTTC.

This chain links TRBV4-3 with TRBJ2-3, with 13 positions matching TRBD2. V shed 0 bases, J shed 7 bases, and the junction held 10 bases outside the gene matches. The CDR3 sequence is 18 residues long. Looked up from germline, CDR1 is LGHNA and CDR2 is YSLEER. The CDR3 DNA follows: TGCGCCAGCAGCCAAGAAGTTGTCACTAGCGGGGGGGTGTATACGCAGTATTTT. It is translated as CASSQEVVTSGGVYTQYF.

V and J are TRBV14 and TRBJ2-1; TRBD1 matches 9 bases. The length of the CDR3 is 17 residues. The junction had 12 bases not matched to a gene; V was cut back by 3 bases and J by 6 bases. Germline V gives CDR1 SGHDN, CDR2 FVKESK. The CDR3 sequence: CASSQTAGTGHLNEQFF. Written as DNA, the CDR3 is TGTGCCAGCAGCCAGACAGCCGGGACAGGGCATCTCAATGAGCAGTTCTTC. Complete variable domain (other parts from reference TRBV14 and TRBJ2-1): EAGVTQFPSHSVIEKGQTVTLRCDPISGHDNLYWYRRVMGKEIKFLLHFVKESKQDESGMPNNRFLAERTGGTYSTLKVQPAELEDSGVYFCASSQTAGTGHLNEQFFGPGTRLTVL.

J is TRBJ2-3 and V is TRBV13, with TRBD2 as a possible D gene (7 bases). The CDR3 runs to 15 residues. Germline V gene lookup returns CDR1 PRHDT and CDR2 FYEKMQ (reference sequence). Trimming left V 0 bases short and J 2 bases short, with 9 bases between. In DNA, the CDR3 is TGTGCCAGCAGCTTAGGGCGGGGGCTCACAGATACGCAGTATTTT. This gives the protein CASSLGRGLTDTQYF.

The chain couples TRBV4-2 to TRBJ2-7; D uncertain. Trimming pared 0 bases from V and 0 bases from J, leaving 9 bases between. CDR1 and CDR2 from the germline V gene are LGHNA and YNFKEQ. This CDR3 is 15 amino acids long. This chain's CDR3 is CASSQDRGLSYEQYF. Here the CDR3 DNA reads TGTGCCAGCAGCCAAGATCGTGGCCTCTCCTACGAGCAGTACTTC.

The chain recombines TRBV27 with TRBJ1-3, with 7 positions matching TRBD1. J gave up 2 bases and V 2 bases, and 6 bases lay outside the gene matches. Germline CDR1 is MNHEY and CDR2 is SMNVEV (reference sequence). The CDR3 length is 16 residues. CDR3 DNA: TGTGCCAGCAGTTTAGACGGGACAGAGACTGGAAACACCATATATTTT. Protein product: CASSLDGTETGNTIYF.

This chain uses TRBV5-4 with TRBJ1-1, with D possibly matching TRBD1 (5 bases). This CDR3 is 16 amino acids long. Trimming took 4 bases from V and 6 from J, leaving 22 bases between them. Germline CDR1 reads SGHNT; CDR2 reads YYREEE (reference sequence). As DNA, the CDR3 is TGTGCCAGCAGCCTGAGGCGGGGGACCGTGTACTCTGAAGCTTTCTTT. It encodes CASSLRRGTVYSEAFF.